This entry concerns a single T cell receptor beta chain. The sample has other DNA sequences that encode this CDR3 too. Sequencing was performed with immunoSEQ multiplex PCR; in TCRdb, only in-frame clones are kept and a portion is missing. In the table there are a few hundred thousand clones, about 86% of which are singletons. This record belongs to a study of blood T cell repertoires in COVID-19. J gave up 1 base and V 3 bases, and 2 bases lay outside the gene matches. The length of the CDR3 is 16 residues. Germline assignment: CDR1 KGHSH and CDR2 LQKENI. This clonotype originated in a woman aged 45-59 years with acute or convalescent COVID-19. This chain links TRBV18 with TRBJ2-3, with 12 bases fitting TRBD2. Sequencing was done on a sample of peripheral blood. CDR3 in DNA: TGTGCCAGCTCACCCGGGACTAGCGGGCGCACAGATACGCAGTATTTT. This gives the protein CASSPGTSGRTDTQYF.